This T cell receptor (beta chain) was sequenced for a study of blood T cell repertoires in COVID-19. Study context: Sources were T cells, B-cell-depleted T cells, or PBMCs; the material itself was cDNA or gDNA.

J was trimmed by 7 bases and V by 5 bases; bases with no gene match: 13. The CDR3 runs to 16 residues. Germline CDR1 and CDR2: SGHAT and FQDESV (reference sequence). Data came from immunoSEQ multiplex PCR; TCRdb stores just in-frame clones and leaves some out. Of roughly 80,000 clones detected, 70% to 85% appear once; the ten largest clones hold about an eighth. The receptor was isolated from a human donor in a cohort sampled during active COVID-19. The rearrangement links TRBV11-1 to TRBJ1-5, with 8 bases matching TRBD1. Material for sequencing was peripheral blood. CDR3 DNA sequence: TGTGCCAGCAGCATGGCGGGACAGGTACTAGGACAGCCCCAGCATTTT. As protein: CASSMAGQVLGQPQHF. Filled out from reference TRBV11-1 and TRBJ1-5, the complete variable domain reads EAEVAQSPRYKITEKSQAVAFWCDPISGHATLYWYRQILGQGPELLVQFQDESVVDDSQLPKDRFSAERLKGVDSTLKIQPAELGDSAMYLCASSMAGQVLGQPQHFGDGTRLSIL.